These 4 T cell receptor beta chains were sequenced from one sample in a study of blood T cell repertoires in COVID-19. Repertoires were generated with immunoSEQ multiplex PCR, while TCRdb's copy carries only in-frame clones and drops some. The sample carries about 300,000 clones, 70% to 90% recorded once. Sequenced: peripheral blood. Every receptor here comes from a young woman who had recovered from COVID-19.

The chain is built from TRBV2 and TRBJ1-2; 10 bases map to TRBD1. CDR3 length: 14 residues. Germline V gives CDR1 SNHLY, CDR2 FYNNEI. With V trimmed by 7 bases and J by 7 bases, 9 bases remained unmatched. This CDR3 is CASTGGTGAAGYTF. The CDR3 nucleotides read TGTGCCAGCACAGGGGGGACAGGGGCGGCTGGCTACACCTTC.

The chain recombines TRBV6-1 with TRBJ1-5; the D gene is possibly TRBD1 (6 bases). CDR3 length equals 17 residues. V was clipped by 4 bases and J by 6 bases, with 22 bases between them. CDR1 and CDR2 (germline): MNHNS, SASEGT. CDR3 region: CASSAFLGRGNSQPQHF. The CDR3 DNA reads TGTGCCAGCAGTGCTTTTTTAGGCAGGGGAAACTCTCAGCCCCAGCATTTT.

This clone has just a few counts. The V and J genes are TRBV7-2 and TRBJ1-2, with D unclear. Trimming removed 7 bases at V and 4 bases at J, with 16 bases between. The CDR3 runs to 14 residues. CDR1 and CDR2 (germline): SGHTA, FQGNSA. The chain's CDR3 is CASNQYASTYGYTF. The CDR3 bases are TGTGCCAGCAATCAATACGCGTCAACCTATGGCTACACCTTC.

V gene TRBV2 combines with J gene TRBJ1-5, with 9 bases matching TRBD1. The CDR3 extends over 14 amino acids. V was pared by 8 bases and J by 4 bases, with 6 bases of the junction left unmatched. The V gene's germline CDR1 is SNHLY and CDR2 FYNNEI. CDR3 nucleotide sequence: TGTGCCAGCCAAACAGGGGGCAAAAATCAGCCCCAGCATTTT. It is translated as CASQTGGKNQPQHF. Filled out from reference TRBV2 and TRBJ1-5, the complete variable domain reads EPEVTQTPSHQVTQMGQEVILRCVPISNHLYFYWYRQILGQKVEFLVSFYNNEISEKSEIFDDQFSVERPDGSNFTLKIRSTKLEDSAMYFCASQTGGKNQPQHFGDGTRLSIL.